This passage covers 21 T cell receptor beta chains from one sample sequenced in a study of technical replicates of blood from a few donors. Only in-frame clones appear in the TCRdb table, and some are missing; sequencing was by immunoSEQ multiplex PCR. Seen here are over 60,000 clones, 93% observed once, and the top ten hold 0.2% to 0.3%. Source material: T cells isolated from PBMCs. The receptors shown here come from a human donor in good health.

The V and J genes are TRBV12-5 and TRBJ2-1, with TRBD2 matching over 15 bases. The ends lost 0 bases at V and 5 bases at J; junction bases unmatched: 11. This CDR3 region has 20 residues. Germline lookup yields CDR1 LGHNT and CDR2 FRNRAP. The CDR3 bases are TGTGCTAGTGGTTTGGTACCGCGGTGGACTAGCGGGGGGGCCAACAATGAGCAGTTCTTC. This sequence encodes CASGLVPRWTSGGANNEQFF. Together with reference TRBV12-5 and TRBJ2-1, the CDR3 gives the full variable domain: DARVTQTPRHKVTEMGQEVTMRCQPILGHNTVFWYRQTMMQGLELLAYFRNRAPLDDSGMPKDRFSAEMPDATLATLKIQPSEPRDSAVYFCASGLVPRWTSGGANNEQFFGPGTRLTVL.

This clone was seen only once. The gene calls are TRBV2 and TRBJ2-1, with a weak D call TRBD1 (6 bases). Germline V gene data show CDR1 as SNHLY and CDR2 as FYNNEI. Trimming cost V 3 bases and J 5 bases, with 14 bases left between them. The CDR3 runs to 15 residues. CDR3 sequence: CASSEGQGPNNEQFF. CDR3 nucleotides: TGTGCCAGCAGTGAGGGTCAGGGGCCGAACAATGAGCAGTTCTTC.

For the CDR3, the DNA is TGTGCCAGCAGCTTGGTTCACGACTTAGCCAAAAACATTCAGTACTTC. Amino acid sequence: CASSLVHDLAKNIQYF. The chain couples TRBV5-6 to TRBJ2-4; D uncertain. V was trimmed by 0 bases and J by 0 bases, leaving 10 bases between them. Germline values: CDR1 SGHDT, CDR2 YYEEEE. The CDR3 extends over 16 amino acids.

This sequence joins TRBV7-6 and TRBJ2-3; 8 nucleotides align to TRBD1. The germline V gene encodes CDR1 SGHVS and CDR2 FNYEAQ. This CDR3 comprises 15 residues. Trimming took 5 bases from V and 4 from J; bases not matched to a gene: 8. The DNA of the CDR3 is TGTGCCAGCAGCCCCGGGACAGGCTATTCAGATACGCAGTATTTT. Protein sequence: CASSPGTGYSDTQYF.

This chain connects TRBV27 to TRBJ2-1; maybe TRBD2 (6 bases). With 3 bases removed from V and 0 bases from J, the gap between germline ends came to 15 bases. CDR3 length: 17 amino acids. Germline CDR1 is MNHEY and CDR2 is SMNVEV (reference sequence). This chain's CDR3 is CASSFISPGSSYNEQFF. The CDR3 coding sequence is TGTGCCAGCAGTTTCATTTCACCCGGGAGCTCCTACAATGAGCAGTTCTTC.

The V call is TRBV28, the J call TRBJ2-3; 12 nucleotides line up with TRBD2. This CDR3 region has 16 residues. V lost 5 bases, J lost 4 bases, and 7 bases stayed unmatched. CDR1 is MDHEN and CDR2 is SYDVKM in the germline V gene. Here the CDR3 DNA reads TGTGCCAGCAGTCCTTGGACTAGCGGGAATTCAGATACGCAGTATTTT. This sequence encodes CASSPWTSGNSDTQYF.

This clone turned up a few times. The chain employs TRBV19 and TRBJ1-1; 9 nucleotides agree with TRBD1. V was clipped by 5 bases and J by 1 base; unmatched bases: 5. The V gene's germline CDR1 is LNHDA and CDR2 SQIVND (reference sequence). The CDR3 consists of 15 residues. The CDR3 region has the DNA TGTGCCAGTAGTCCCCTGACAGGGGGGAACACTGAAGCTTTCTTT. It specifies CASSPLTGGNTEAFF.

V usage is TRBV27 and J usage is TRBJ1-1; D call uncertain. Looked up from germline, CDR1 is MNHEY and CDR2 is SMNVEV (reference sequence). Trimming shortened V by 5 bases and J by 0 bases, and 13 bases separated the two germline ends. The CDR3 totals 15 residues. CDR3 sequence (DNA): TGTGCCAGCAGTACCCTCACAAAAATGAACACTGAAGCTTTCTTT. Residues: CASSTLTKMNTEAFF.

The chain recombines TRBV27 with TRBJ2-7; TRBD1 matches 8 bases. The CDR3 is 16 amino acids. J gave up 5 bases and V 2 bases, and 11 bases lay outside the gene matches. Germline assignment: CDR1 MNHEY and CDR2 SMNVEV (reference sequence). The DNA for the CDR3 is TGTGCCAGCAGTTTAACGAGGGACAGGTCCGATAACGAGCAGTACTTC. Translated: CASSLTRDRSDNEQYF.

The J gene is TRBJ1-5, the V gene TRBV30, with D possibly matching TRBD1 (6 bases). In germline, CDR1 is GTSNPN, CDR2 SVGIG (reference sequence). There are 17 residues in the CDR3. Trimming took off 3 bases at V and 6 bases at J, with 24 bases between the two ends. Here the CDR3 reads CAWSGGRTDIFGQPQHF. The CDR3 DNA reads as TGTGCCTGGAGCGGCGGAAGGACAGATATTTTTGGTCAGCCCCAGCATTTT.

The gene calls are TRBV7-9 and TRBJ2-5; weak D call: TRBD1 (5 bases). The CDR3 extends over 14 amino acids. Trimming shortened V by 4 bases and J by 5 bases, and 14 bases separated the two germline ends. Germline V gene lookup returns CDR1 SEHNR and CDR2 FQNEAQ (reference sequence). The CDR3 protein is CASSSPQGSETQYF. CDR3 bases: TGTGCCAGCAGCTCCCCCCAGGGTTCGGAGACCCAGTACTTC.

The rearrangement uses TRBV10-3 and TRBJ2-6, with D uncertain. The CDR3 sequence is 14 residues long. The germline V and J ends were trimmed by 4 bases and 4 bases, with 8 bases remaining between them. The V gene's germline CDR1 is ENHRY and CDR2 SYGVKD. The CDR3 is CAISGVRGANVLTF. DNA of the CDR3: TGTGCCATCAGTGGGGTGAGGGGGGCCAACGTCCTGACTTTC.

The chain links TRBV11-3 to TRBJ2-7, with 8 bases lining up with TRBD2. CDR1 is SGHNT and CDR2 is YENEEA in the germline V gene. The CDR3 is 15 amino acids. V lost 5 bases to trimming and J lost 3 bases; unmatched junction nucleotides: 9. The chain's CDR3 is CASSPPSSGYYEQYF. The CDR3 DNA reads as TGTGCCAGCAGCCCCCCGTCTAGCGGGTACTACGAGCAGTACTTC.

This rearrangement joins TRBV29-1 to TRBJ1-2; TRBD1 matches 7 bases. The CDR3 totals 12 residues. Per germline, CDR1 SQVTM and CDR2 ANQGSEA. V shed 7 bases and J 10 bases; nucleotides not matched to a gene: 12. The CDR3 nucleotides are TGCAGCGCTGTACAGGGGCCTTTTGACTACACCTTC. Translated, it gives CSAVQGPFDYTF.

The V call is TRBV2, the J call TRBJ2-7; no reliable D call. This CDR3 contains 11 residues. V was pared by 4 bases and J by 3 bases, with 4 bases between. Germline V gene sequence: CDR1 SNHLY, CDR2 FYNNEI. CDR3 bases: TGTGCCAGCAGTGCCCTCTACGAGCAGTACTTC. It codes for CASSALYEQYF.

The chain employs TRBV19 and TRBJ2-1; D possibly corresponds to TRBD2 (5 bases). The CDR3 runs 10 residues. Germline CDR1 is LNHDA and CDR2 is SQIVND (reference sequence). V was pared by 9 bases and J by 8 bases, with 8 bases between. CDR3 sequence (DNA): TGTGCCAGCCTCGGGGATGAGCAGTTCTTC. Its translation is CASLGDEQFF.

V gene TRBV5-4 combines with J gene TRBJ2-2, with D possibly being TRBD2 (5 bases). The CDR3 runs 15 residues. CDR1 is SGHNT, CDR2 YYREEE, per germline (reference sequence). V lost 3 bases to trimming and J lost 5 bases, with 14 bases between them. The CDR3 nucleotides are TGTGCCAGCAGCTCCCCGAGTAGGGAGACCGGGGAGCTGTTTTTT. Its translation is CASSSPSRETGELFF.

The chain links TRBV27 to TRBJ2-7, with D possibly matching TRBD2 (6 bases). V was clipped by 5 bases and J by 3 bases, with 14 bases between them. This CDR3 has 14 residues. Per germline, CDR1 MNHEY and CDR2 SMNVEV (reference sequence). The CDR3 DNA is TGTGCCAGCAGTCACTGGGCGGGGCACTACGAGCAGTACTTC. Amino acids: CASSHWAGHYEQYF.

The chain links TRBV6-5 to TRBJ1-4; 8 nucleotides match TRBD1. CDR1 and CDR2 (germline): MNHEY, SVGAGI. With 2 bases clipped from V and 7 bases from J, the junction kept 6 bases outside the gene matches. The CDR3 has 15 amino acids. Written as DNA, the CDR3 is TGTGCCAGCAGTTACGACAGGGGACGGCGTGAAAAACTGTTTTTT. Protein sequence: CASSYDRGRREKLFF.

The chain links TRBV30 to TRBJ2-1; D is ambiguous. The CDR3 extends over 13 amino acids. CDR1 is GTSNPN and CDR2 is SVGIG in the germline V gene (reference sequence). CDR3 region: CGLTRSSYNEQFF. The DNA for the CDR3 is TGTGGGTTGACGAGGAGCTCCTACAATGAGCAGTTCTTC.

J is TRBJ2-6 and V is TRBV7-8; D is unclear. Per the germline V gene, CDR1 is SGHVS and CDR2 is FQNEAQ. V dropped 4 bases and J dropped 1 base, with 11 bases sitting between them. The CDR3 is 16 amino acids. Here the CDR3 DNA reads TGTGCCAGCAGCTCCCACGTCGGTTCTGGGGCCAACGTCCTGACTTTC. As protein: CASSSHVGSGANVLTF.